Shown below are 23 T cell receptor beta chains from a single sample sequenced in a study of blood T cells in healthy people across ages. With a J-beta primer mix and a sample-barcoded 5' primer, a second PCR ran about 7 to 11 cycles. One entry per CDR3 protein results from TCRdb running MiXCR on the 5' RACE reads. In the table there are approximately 1.5 million distinct CDR3 sequences, roughly two fifths of which are singletons. The material sequenced was blood. The receptor set was obtained from a woman between 18 and 29 years old in good health.

This rearrangement joins TRBV29-1 to TRBJ1-1; D unclear. The CDR3 sequence is 14 residues long. V was clipped by 2 bases and J by 3 bases, with 13 bases between them. The germline gives CDR1 SQVTM, CDR2 ANQGSEA. CDR3 in amino acids: CSVERPTIYTEAFF. DNA for the CDR3: TGCAGCGTTGAACGCCCCACGATCTACACTGAAGCTTTCTTT.

The CDR3 DNA is TGTGCCAGCAGTCCATCGACTAGCGTCTACAATGAGCAGTTCTTC. As protein: CASSPSTSVYNEQFF. The V call is TRBV28, the J call TRBJ2-1, with 8 positions matching TRBD2. Trimming took 5 bases from V and 3 from J; bases not matched to a gene: 6. Looked up from germline, CDR1 is MDHEN and CDR2 is SYDVKM. This CDR3 contains 15 residues.

The sample holds a few counts of this clonotype. The chain employs TRBV6-5 and TRBJ1-1; 9 bases are shared with TRBD1. The V and J ends lost 4 bases and 3 bases, in that order; junction bases with no gene match: 0. This CDR3 is 13 amino acids long. Germline CDR1 reads MNHEY; CDR2 reads SVGAGI. DNA of the CDR3: TGTGCCAGCAGTTGGGACAGGGACACTGAAGCTTTCTTT. Translating gives CASSWDRDTEAFF.

Many counts were recorded for this clonotype. The chain links TRBV7-9 to TRBJ2-7, with a weak D call TRBD1 (6 bases). The CDR3 spans 13 residues. Looked up from germline, CDR1 is SEHNR and CDR2 is FQNEAQ (reference sequence). The V end lost 5 bases, the J end lost 4 bases, and 12 bases lay between the germline ends. This CDR3 reads CASSPGQYYEQYF. The CDR3 DNA reads as TGTGCCAGCAGCCCAGGACAGTATTACGAGCAGTACTTC.

The chain carries TRBV2 and TRBJ2-2; D gene unclear. CDR1 SNHLY and CDR2 FYNNEI come from the germline V gene. The CDR3 covers 15 residues. The V end was cut by 6 bases, the J end by 1 base, with 12 bases between. CDR3 residues: CASRGSTVNTGELFF. The CDR3, as DNA: TGTGCCAGCAGGGGCAGCACAGTGAACACCGGGGAGCTGTTTTTT.

The chain couples TRBV7-2 to TRBJ1-4; no clear D gene. Germline V lookup: CDR1 SGHTA, CDR2 FQGNSA. V was pared by 5 bases and J by 10 bases, with 11 bases between. The CDR3 contains 12 residues. The CDR3 DNA is TGTGCCAGCAGCCCCGAACGGGGAAAACTGTTTTTT. Protein: CASSPERGKLFF. The entire variable domain, with the rest obtained from reference TRBV7-2 and TRBJ1-4, is as follows: GAGVSQSPSNKVTEKGKDVELRCDPISGHTALYWYRQSLGQGLEFLIYFQGNSAPDKSGLPSDRFSAERTGGSVSTLTIQRTQQEDSAVYLCASSPERGKLFFGSGTQLSVL.

This clonotype was counted only a few times. The V and J genes are TRBV7-3 and TRBJ2-7; 12 bases are shared with TRBD2. Germline lookup yields CDR1 SGHTA and CDR2 FQGTGA. The CDR3 consists of 18 residues. V lost 5 bases, J lost 5 bases, and 16 bases stayed unmatched. The CDR3 DNA follows: TGTGCCAGCAGCCCGGATGCCCGACTAGCGGGAGTTCTGAACGAGCAGTACTTC. Translation gives CASSPDARLAGVLNEQYF.

The rearrangement links TRBV12-3 or TRBV12-4 to TRBJ1-5, with 7 bases lining up with TRBD1. V lost 5 bases and J lost 0; bases outside the gene matches: 10. The CDR3 extends over 17 amino acids. CDR3 protein: CASSLRQGTYSNQPQHF. CDR3 in DNA: TGTGCCAGCAGTCTTCGACAGGGAACTTATAGCAATCAGCCCCAGCATTTT.

The chain carries TRBV5-1 and TRBJ1-2, with a tentative D call TRBD1 (6 bases). The CDR3 runs 15 residues. CDR1 and CDR2 (germline): SGHRS, YFSETQ. Trimming pared 1 base from V and 3 bases from J, leaving 13 bases between. For the CDR3, the DNA is TGCGCCAGCAGCTTGTCCCCCAGGGGATACTATGGCTACACCTTC. Translation: CASSLSPRGYYGYTF.

This rearrangement joins TRBV12-3 or TRBV12-4 to TRBJ2-1; D might be TRBD2 (5 bases). The V end was cut by 5 bases, the J end by 2 bases, with 10 bases between. The CDR3 loop spans 14 amino acids. Here the CDR3 reads CASSDTGAYNEQFF. In DNA form, the CDR3 reads TGTGCCAGCAGTGACACCGGGGCCTACAATGAGCAGTTCTTC.

CDR3 nucleotide sequence: TGTGCCAGCAAGTTTAGACCCGAGAGGTCGGGGGTTAACTATGGCTACACCTTC. Translation gives CASKFRPERSGVNYGYTF. The chain carries TRBV28 and TRBJ1-2; possible D gene TRBD1, 5 bases. The CDR3 spans 18 residues. In germline, CDR1 is MDHEN, CDR2 SYDVKM. With 7 bases removed from V and 1 base from J, the gap between germline ends came to 25 bases.

This chain joins TRBV7-3 and TRBJ1-1; TRBD1 matches at 10 bases. Trimming at V came to 3 bases and at J to 1 base, leaving 5 bases not matched to a gene. Germline V CDR1 and CDR2: SGHTA, FQGTGA. This CDR3 comprises 16 residues. The CDR3 region is CASSLGQGLENTEAFF. The CDR3 nucleotides are TGTGCCAGCAGCTTGGGACAGGGGCTGGAGAACACTGAAGCTTTCTTT.

This chain connects TRBV4-3 to TRBJ2-7, with D unclear. The CDR3 loop spans 16 amino acids. V lost 0 bases, J lost 2 bases, and 14 bases lay in between. In germline, CDR1 is LGHNA, CDR2 YSLEER. The CDR3 DNA is TGCGCCAGCAGCCAAGATCTTTTGGTCGGTACCTACGAGCAGTACTTC. It encodes CASSQDLLVGTYEQYF.

This clonotype has just a few counts. The chain uses TRBV29-1 and TRBJ1-4; D may be TRBD1 (5 bases). Trimming took off 1 base at V and 0 bases at J, with 6 bases between the two ends. This CDR3 has 14 amino acids. CDR1 is SQVTM, CDR2 ANQGSEA, per germline. The chain's CDR3 is CSVEGTTTNEKLFF. CDR3 DNA: TGCAGCGTTGAAGGGACAACAACTAATGAAAAACTGTTTTTT.

This clonotype was counted once. The V call is TRBV10-3, the J call TRBJ2-7; D possibly uses TRBD1 or TRBD2 (7 bases each). The CDR3 length is 14 residues. Looked up from germline, CDR1 is ENHRY and CDR2 is SYGVKD. Deletions cut 6 bases from V and 3 bases from J, with 15 bases between. The CDR3 loop reads CAISQGGNNYEQYF. CDR3 nucleotides: TGTGCCATCAGCCAGGGGGGGAACAACTACGAGCAGTACTTC.

The chain recombines TRBV5-1 with TRBJ2-5; 12 bases agree with TRBD2. The germline V gene encodes CDR1 SGHRS and CDR2 YFSETQ. The CDR3 totals 17 residues. Unmatched junction bases numbered 9, after V lost 4 bases and J lost 2 bases. The CDR3 reads CASSLTGLAGAQETQYF. CDR3 DNA sequence: TGCGCCAGCAGCCTCACGGGACTAGCGGGTGCACAAGAGACCCAGTACTTC.

The chain uses TRBV7-3 and TRBJ2-1, with TRBD1 identical over 7 bases. After removal of 4 bases from V and 4 bases from J, the junction contained 7 bases not matched to a gene. The CDR3 consists of 15 residues. The germline CDR1 and CDR2 sequences are SGHTA and FQGTGA. CDR3 nucleotides: TGTGCCAGCAGCTCGGCAGGGGGACGGTACAATGAGCAGTTCTTC. Protein sequence: CASSSAGGRYNEQFF.

V is TRBV21-1 and J is TRBJ1-5; the table's D call, TRBD1, has no DNA check behind it. TRBV21-1 represents a pseudogene. The CDR3 runs 18 residues. For the CDR3, the DNA is TGTGCCAGCAGCAATGAGACAGGAGCGCCCTATAGCAATCAGCCCCAGCATTTT. It yields the protein CASSNETGAPYSNQPQHF.

J is TRBJ1-2 and V is TRBV6-5, with D maybe TRBD1 (5 bases). CDR1 and CDR2 from the germline V gene are MNHEY and SVGAGI. V shed 2 bases and J shed 2 bases, with 18 bases lying between them. This CDR3 is 17 amino acids long. CDR3: CASSYEAQPRGNYGYTF. CDR3 DNA sequence: TGTGCCAGCAGTTACGAGGCACAGCCACGGGGGAACTATGGCTACACCTTC.

The chain couples TRBV24-1 to TRBJ2-1; 8 bases align to TRBD2. This CDR3 is 15 amino acids long. V gave up 7 bases and J gave up 4 bases; unmatched junction bases: 8. CDR1 is KGHDR and CDR2 is SFDVKD in the germline V gene. The DNA of the CDR3 is TGTGCCACCAGCTCTGAGCGGGAGTTATACAATGAGCAGTTCTTC. Translated: CATSSERELYNEQFF.

V and J are TRBV28 and TRBJ1-1; D not certain. This CDR3 has 15 residues. Trimming took off 2 bases at V and 4 bases at J, with 14 bases between the two ends. Germline V gene sequence: CDR1 MDHEN, CDR2 SYDVKM. CDR3 DNA: TGTGCCAGCAGTTTAGGAAGACTAGGAGGCACTGAAGCTTTCTTT. Encoded protein: CASSLGRLGGTEAFF.

The V call is TRBV19, the J call TRBJ1-5, with 9 bases identical to TRBD1. The CDR3 contains 14 residues. Germline lookup yields CDR1 LNHDA and CDR2 SQIVND (reference sequence). V was clipped by 3 bases and J by 5 bases; unmatched bases: 2. For the CDR3, the DNA is TGTGCCAGTAGTATCAGGACAGGGGATCAGCCCCAGCATTTT. Translated, it gives CASSIRTGDQPQHF.

This clonotype appeared a few times. The chain carries TRBV18 and TRBJ1-5, with D unclear. V lost 2 bases and J 4 bases, leaving 9 bases between the germline ends. In germline, CDR1 is KGHSH, CDR2 LQKENI. The CDR3 runs to 14 residues. CDR3 sequence reads: CASSPGGDNQPQHF. Written as DNA, the CDR3 is TGTGCCAGCTCACCAGGAGGAGATAATCAGCCCCAGCATTTT.